One and the same sample provided the 23 T cell receptor beta chains below, sequenced in a study of blood T cell repertoires in COVID-19. Generated by immunoSEQ multiplex PCR, the TCRdb table keeps only in-frame clones and is missing some. Seen here are 62,000 or so clones, 88% observed once, and the top ten hold approximately 5%. Input material: peripheral blood. All receptors derive from a human donor in a cohort sampled during active COVID-19.

This clone was seen only a few times. This chain connects TRBV7-9 to TRBJ1-3, with a tentative D call TRBD1 (5 bases). With 6 bases removed from V and 0 bases from J, the gap between germline ends came to 15 bases. Germline V gives CDR1 SEHNR, CDR2 FQNEAQ (reference sequence). The CDR3 runs to 16 residues. CDR3 protein: CASRSRDTVSGNTIYF. In DNA, the CDR3 is TGTGCCAGCAGATCCAGGGATACTGTCTCTGGAAACACCATATATTTT. The full variable domain, in which reference TRBV7-9 and TRBJ1-3 provide the parts outside the CDR3, is DTGVSQNPRHKITKRGQNVTFRCDPISEHNRLYWYRQTLGQGPEFLTYFQNEAQLEKSRLLSDRFSAERPKGSFSTLEIQRTEQGDSAMYLCASRSRDTVSGNTIYFGEGSWLTVV.

The chain is built from TRBV5-1 and TRBJ1-2; 8 bases match TRBD1. CDR1 and CDR2 (germline): SGHRS, YFSETQ. This CDR3 is built from 13 residues. V lost 4 bases to trimming and J lost 6 bases; unmatched junction nucleotides: 5. The CDR3 sequence is CASSVGTGNGYTF. The CDR3 DNA reads TGCGCCAGCAGCGTCGGGACAGGAAATGGCTACACCTTC.

V is TRBV18 and J is TRBJ1-4; D uncertain. Germline CDR1 KGHSH, CDR2 LQKENI. This CDR3 is built from 16 residues. The V gene lost 6 bases and the J gene lost 0 bases, with 14 bases spanning the gap. The CDR3 is CASSPSRGATNEKLFF. As DNA, the CDR3 is TGTGCCAGCTCCCCCTCCCGGGGTGCAACTAATGAAAAACTGTTTTTT.

The CDR3 coding sequence is TGTGCCAGCAGCCTGAGGGACAGTTCCAATGAGCAGTTCTTC. Its protein product is CASSLRDSSNEQFF. The chain has TRBV14 and TRBJ2-1; 7 nucleotides agree with TRBD1. The CDR3 totals 14 residues. Trimming took 4 bases from V and 6 from J; bases not matched to a gene: 6. Germline CDR1 SGHDN, CDR2 FVKESK.

The chain links TRBV13 to TRBJ2-5; 9 bases match TRBD2. Trimming at V came to 2 bases and at J to 1 base, leaving 5 bases not matched to a gene. Per germline, CDR1 PRHDT and CDR2 FYEKMQ (reference sequence). The length of the CDR3 is 16 residues. CDR3 in amino acids: CASSLYWRGGQETQYF. The CDR3, as DNA: TGTGCCAGCAGCTTATATTGGCGGGGGGGCCAAGAGACCCAGTACTTC. The whole variable domain, remainder taken from reference TRBV13 and TRBJ2-5, is AAGVIQSPRHLIKEKRETATLKCYPIPRHDTVYWYQQGPGQDPQFLISFYEKMQSDKGSIPDRFSAQQFSDYHSELNMSSLELGDSALYFCASSLYWRGGQETQYFGPGTRLLVL.

This chain uses TRBV6-1 with TRBJ1-2; the D is unclear. The CDR3 extends over 14 amino acids. The germline CDR1 and CDR2 sequences are MNHNS and SASEGT. Trimming shortened V by 1 base and J by 7 bases, and 13 bases separated the two germline ends. In DNA, the CDR3 is TGTGCCAGCAGTGAAGTTCTGGGAGAAGGTGGCTACACCTTC. Protein product: CASSEVLGEGGYTF.

This clone was counted a single time. This chain uses TRBV24-1 with TRBJ2-1; tentatively, D is TRBD2 (7 bases). The CDR3 extends over 15 amino acids. Looked up from germline, CDR1 is KGHDR and CDR2 is SFDVKD. The germline V and J ends were trimmed by 7 bases and 8 bases, with 20 bases remaining between them. CDR3 sequence reads: CATSAGARAVDEQFF. The CDR3 region has the DNA TGTGCCACCAGCGCGGGGGCTCGAGCGGTCGATGAGCAGTTCTTC.

The chain uses TRBV7-2 and TRBJ1-6; weak D call: TRBD1 (5 bases). This CDR3 contains 15 residues. The germline CDR1 and CDR2 sequences are SGHTA and FQGNSA. With 0 bases removed from V and 6 bases from J, the gap between germline ends came to 9 bases. The CDR3 sequence is CASSLAQGANSPLHF. The CDR3 DNA reads TGTGCCAGCAGCTTAGCGCAGGGCGCTAATTCACCCCTCCACTTT.

The chain couples TRBV7-2 to TRBJ2-1, with 9 bases lining up with TRBD2. V trimming: 5 bases; J trimming: 6 bases; junction bases outside the gene matches: 8. Germline CDR1 and CDR2: SGHTA and FQGNSA. The CDR3 totals 15 residues. The CDR3 nucleotides are TGTGCCAGCAGCCGCACTAGCGGGCCACCCAATGAGCAGTTCTTC. It yields the protein CASSRTSGPPNEQFF.

The chain combines TRBV4-3 with TRBJ1-1; possible D gene TRBD1, 5 bases. Looked up from germline, CDR1 is LGHNA and CDR2 is YSLEER. V was clipped by 0 bases and J by 0 bases, with 23 bases between them. The CDR3 runs to 20 residues. The CDR3 here is CASSQDRAPGVAGLNTEAFF. The CDR3 region has the DNA TGCGCCAGCAGCCAAGATCGGGCTCCGGGTGTGGCAGGGCTGAACACTGAAGCTTTCTTT.

V usage is TRBV7-2 and J usage is TRBJ2-5; weak D call: TRBD1 (5 bases). CDR1 and CDR2 (germline): SGHTA, FQGNSA. Trimming removed 1 base from V and 7 bases from J, with 10 bases in between. CDR3 length: 13 residues. The CDR3: CASSLGQGATQYF. The CDR3 DNA reads TGTGCCAGCAGCTTAGGGCAGGGCGCGACCCAGTACTTC.

The chain carries TRBV2 and TRBJ2-5, with D possibly matching TRBD2 (5 bases). V lost 0 bases and J lost 9, with 8 bases in between. From germline, CDR1 is SNHLY and CDR2 FYNNEI. The CDR3 is 12 amino acids. CDR3: CASSEAGAAQYF. The CDR3, as DNA: TGTGCCAGCAGTGAAGCGGGAGCGGCCCAGTACTTC.

The CDR3 bases are TGCGCCAGCAGCTCTCCCTCCGTGGGCTCGCAGTATTTT. Amino acids: CASSSPSVGSQYF. This chain connects TRBV4-1 to TRBJ2-3; D gene unclear. The germline CDR1 and CDR2 sequences are MGHRA and YSYEKL. The CDR3 runs 13 residues. Trimming removed 5 bases from V and 10 bases from J, with 16 bases in between.

The chain uses TRBV5-6 and TRBJ2-2; D not certain. Germline lookup yields CDR1 SGHDT and CDR2 YYEEEE. The V end was cut by 4 bases, the J end by 0 bases, with 16 bases between. The CDR3 totals 17 residues. The CDR3 DNA follows: TGTGCCAGCAGCGATCTGGCTAGGAACGCGAACACCGGGGAGCTGTTTTTT. Translated: CASSDLARNANTGELFF.

The rearrangement uses TRBV7-2 and TRBJ2-5; 8 bases are a match to TRBD1. Germline lookup yields CDR1 SGHTA and CDR2 FQGNSA. V shed 1 base and J 5 bases; nucleotides not matched to a gene: 3. The CDR3 sequence is 14 residues long. Written as DNA, the CDR3 is TGTGCCAGCAGCTTAGGGACAGGGCGGGAGACCCAGTACTTC. This gives the protein CASSLGTGRETQYF.

The chain employs TRBV7-9 and TRBJ2-1; D ambiguous. CDR1 is SEHNR, CDR2 FQNEAQ, per germline (reference sequence). The germline V and J ends were trimmed by 1 base and 3 bases, with 7 bases remaining between them. The CDR3 is made up of 14 amino acids. The CDR3 DNA sequence: TGTGCCAGCAGCTTAGAACAAAACTACAATGAGCAGTTCTTC. Its protein product is CASSLEQNYNEQFF.

The chain joins TRBV7-9 to TRBJ1-4, with D unresolved. The CDR3 runs 17 residues. V was pared by 1 base and J by 1 base, with 13 bases between. CDR1 SEHNR and CDR2 FQNEAQ come from the germline V gene (reference sequence). This chain's CDR3 is CASSLGEGPGTNEKLFF. The DNA of the CDR3 is TGTGCCAGCAGCTTAGGGGAGGGCCCGGGAACTAATGAAAAACTGTTTTTT.

This chain connects TRBV7-2 to TRBJ1-2; TRBD1 aligns across 8 bases. Germline lookup yields CDR1 SGHTA and CDR2 FQGNSA. V lost 3 bases, J lost 8 bases, and 5 bases stayed unmatched. This CDR3 has 13 residues. This CDR3 is CASSLDRAGGYTF. The CDR3 DNA is TGTGCCAGCAGCTTGGACAGGGCGGGCGGCTACACCTTC.

The chain recombines TRBV24-1 with TRBJ2-1, with 8 bases matching TRBD2. V lost 4 bases, J lost 2 bases, and 12 bases stayed unmatched. CDR1 is KGHDR, CDR2 SFDVKD, per germline. CDR3 length: 18 amino acids. This CDR3 is CATSEYTTGGAAYNEQFF. The CDR3 region has the DNA TGTGCCACCAGTGAATATACCACCGGGGGGGCCGCCTACAATGAGCAGTTCTTC.

The J gene is TRBJ2-2, the V gene TRBV15, with 8 positions matching TRBD2. This CDR3 comprises 14 residues. Trimming at V came to 4 bases and at J to 7 bases, leaving 5 bases not matched to a gene. The germline CDR1 and CDR2 sequences are LNHNV and YYDKDF (reference sequence). CDR3 region: CATSTGGAGGELFF. CDR3 nucleotides: TGTGCCACCAGCACCGGGGGGGCCGGCGGGGAGCTGTTTTTT.

The genes are TRBV4-2 and TRBJ2-1; D might be TRBD2 (6 bases). The CDR3 is made up of 15 amino acids. CDR1 and CDR2 (germline): LGHNA, YNFKEQ. V lost 1 base, J lost 5 bases, and 12 bases lay in between. CDR3 coding DNA: TGTGCCAGCAGCCAAGTAGGAGGGGTGGACAATGAGCAGTTCTTC. It yields the protein CASSQVGGVDNEQFF.

V and J are TRBV18 and TRBJ2-6; 9 nucleotides align to TRBD1. Germline CDR1 KGHSH, CDR2 LQKENI. J lost 1 base, V lost 1 base, and 2 bases had no gene match. The CDR3 is 17 residues long. CDR3 residues: CASSPQQGASGANVLTF. Written as DNA, the CDR3 is TGTGCCAGCTCACCACAACAGGGGGCATCTGGGGCCAACGTCCTGACTTTC.

The V and J genes are TRBV28 and TRBJ1-1, with a weak D call TRBD1 (6 bases). V dropped 8 bases and J dropped 1 base, with 14 bases sitting between them. The CDR3 extends over 14 amino acids. Germline CDR1 is MDHEN and CDR2 is SYDVKM. CDR3 coding DNA: TGTGCCAGCCGATCCCGAGGGGGGAACACTGAAGCTTTCTTT. This gives the protein CASRSRGGNTEAFF.